This T cell receptor (beta chain) was found in a study of Ad26.COV2.S vaccination and SARS-CoV-2 variants. Study background: Donor got 5x10^10 or 1x10^11 viral particles of Ad26.COV2.S. Study-level results: Spike-specific responses of CD8+ and CD4+ T cells were reported to display substantial breadth after vaccination. The placebo group had lower spike-specific TCR breadth than the vaccine recipients did.

Regarding treatment: over 15 received Ad26.COV2.S at low or high dose, single or two shots; roughly 5 received placebo; per-sample allocation not given. Collection of samples fell on day 63 after the first vaccine or placebo injection. In regard to this clone: Its matching antigen is unknown.

The assay was immunoSEQ multiplex PCR, and TCRdb's table has in-frame clones only and misses some. Of roughly 680,000 clones listed, more than 80% are singletons. CDR1 is WSHSY, CDR2 SAAADI, per germline. V lost 2 bases, J lost 1 base, and 10 bases lay in between. The CDR3 contains 15 residues. Source: peripheral blood, taken in a trial of Ad26.COV2.S vaccine versus placebo. The V and J genes are TRBV10-2 and TRBJ2-3, with D perhaps matching TRBD2 (5 bases). The receptor comes from a person between 18 and 65 years old who received the Ad26.COV2.S COVID-19 vaccine or a placebo. The CDR3: CASSEGLLRTDTQYF. CDR3 sequence (DNA): TGCGCCAGCAGTGAGGGACTGCTGCGCACAGATACGCAGTATTTT.